This TCR beta chain was found in a study of T cell repertoires in cytomegalovirus infection. This clonotype was counted at least ten times. What it recognizes is unknown. MiXCR was run by TCRdb on the reads, yielding one entry per CDR3 protein. Found here are a few hundred thousand distinct CDR3 sequences, 30% to 35% of them singletons; the top ten hold roughly 16%. CDR3 size: 12 residues. V shed 6 bases and J shed 7 bases, with 11 bases lying between them. J is TRBJ2-3 and V is TRBV12-3 or TRBV12-4, with a tentative D call TRBD1 (6 bases). The specimen comprised cultured PBMCs, sampled from culture after CMV antigen stimulation. The TCR originated in a human donor in good health (CMV status not recorded). Some clones in this sample may be carry-over from other donors' samples. The CDR3 protein is CASSYRVNTQYF. Written as DNA, the CDR3 is TGTGCCAGCAGCTACAGGGTGAATACGCAGTATTTT.